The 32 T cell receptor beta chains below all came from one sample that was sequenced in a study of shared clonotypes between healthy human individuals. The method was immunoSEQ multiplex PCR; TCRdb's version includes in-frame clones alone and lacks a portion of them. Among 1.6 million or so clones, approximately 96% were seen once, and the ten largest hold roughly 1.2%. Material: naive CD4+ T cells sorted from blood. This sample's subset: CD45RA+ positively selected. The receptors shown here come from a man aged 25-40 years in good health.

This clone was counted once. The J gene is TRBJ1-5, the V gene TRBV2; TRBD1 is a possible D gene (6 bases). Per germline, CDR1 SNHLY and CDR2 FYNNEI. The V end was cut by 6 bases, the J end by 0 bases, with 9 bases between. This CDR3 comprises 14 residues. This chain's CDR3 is CASRRGGSNQPQHF. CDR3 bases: TGTGCCAGCAGGAGAGGGGGTAGCAATCAGCCCCAGCATTTT.

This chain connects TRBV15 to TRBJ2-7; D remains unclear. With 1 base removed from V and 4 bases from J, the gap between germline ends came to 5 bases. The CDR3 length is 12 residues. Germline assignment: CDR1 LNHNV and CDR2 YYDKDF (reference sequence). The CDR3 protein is CATSRGLYEQYF. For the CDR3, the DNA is TGTGCCACCAGCAGAGGTCTGTACGAGCAGTACTTC.

The CDR3: CASSQGQGAGETQYF. CDR3 nucleotides: TGCGCCAGCAGCCAGGGACAGGGGGCTGGGGAGACCCAGTACTTC. The chain links TRBV5-1 to TRBJ2-5; TRBD1 matches at 12 bases. Losses at the gene ends were 4 bases for V and 5 bases for J; bases not matched to a gene: 6. Germline CDR1 reads SGHRS; CDR2 reads YFSETQ. The CDR3 loop spans 15 amino acids.

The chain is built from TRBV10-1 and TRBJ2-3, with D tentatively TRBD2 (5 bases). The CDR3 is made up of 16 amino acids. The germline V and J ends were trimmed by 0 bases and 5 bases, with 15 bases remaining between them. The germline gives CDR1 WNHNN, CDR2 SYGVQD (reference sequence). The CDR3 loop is CASSESNSVGKDTQYF. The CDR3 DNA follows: TGCGCCAGCAGTGAGTCGAACTCCGTCGGGAAAGATACGCAGTATTTT.

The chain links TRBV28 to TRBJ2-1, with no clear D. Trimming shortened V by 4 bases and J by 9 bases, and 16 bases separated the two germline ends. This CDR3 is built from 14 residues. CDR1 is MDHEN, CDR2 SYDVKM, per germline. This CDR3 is CASSSPNFVGEQFF. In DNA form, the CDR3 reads TGTGCCAGCAGTTCCCCGAATTTCGTAGGTGAGCAGTTCTTC.

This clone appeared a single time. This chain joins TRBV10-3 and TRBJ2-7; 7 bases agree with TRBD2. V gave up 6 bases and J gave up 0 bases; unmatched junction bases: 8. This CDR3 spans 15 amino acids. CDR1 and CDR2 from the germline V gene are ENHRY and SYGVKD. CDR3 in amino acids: CAISVTLADSYEQYF. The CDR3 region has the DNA TGTGCCATCAGCGTCACCCTAGCGGACTCCTACGAGCAGTACTTC.

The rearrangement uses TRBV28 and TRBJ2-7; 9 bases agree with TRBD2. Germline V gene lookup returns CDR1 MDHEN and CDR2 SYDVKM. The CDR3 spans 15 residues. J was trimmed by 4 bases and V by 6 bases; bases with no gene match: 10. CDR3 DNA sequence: TGTGCCAGCAGCCAATCTAGCGGGATAATGTACGAGCAGTACTTC. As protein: CASSQSSGIMYEQYF.

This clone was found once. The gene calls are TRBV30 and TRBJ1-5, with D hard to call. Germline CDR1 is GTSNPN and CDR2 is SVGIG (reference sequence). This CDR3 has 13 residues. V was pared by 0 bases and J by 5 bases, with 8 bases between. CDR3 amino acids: CAWSVQADQPQHF. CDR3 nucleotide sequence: TGTGCCTGGAGTGTCCAGGCAGATCAGCCCCAGCATTTT. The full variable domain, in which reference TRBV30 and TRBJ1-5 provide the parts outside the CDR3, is SQTIHQWPATLVQPVGSPLSLECTVEGTSNPNLYWYRQAAGRGLQLLFYSVGIGQISSEVPQNLSASRPQDRQFILSSKKLLLSDSGFYLCAWSVQADQPQHFGDGTRLSIL.

The CDR3 region has the DNA TGCGCCAGCCGGGGACTAGCGGAACGAGGATGGGGCACAGATACGCAGTATTTT. Its translation is CASRGLAERGWGTDTQYF. The gene calls are TRBV10-2 and TRBJ2-3; 11 bases are shared with TRBD2. The CDR3 consists of 18 residues. Germline CDR1 is WSHSY and CDR2 is SAAADI. The ends lost 8 bases at V and 1 base at J; junction bases unmatched: 14.

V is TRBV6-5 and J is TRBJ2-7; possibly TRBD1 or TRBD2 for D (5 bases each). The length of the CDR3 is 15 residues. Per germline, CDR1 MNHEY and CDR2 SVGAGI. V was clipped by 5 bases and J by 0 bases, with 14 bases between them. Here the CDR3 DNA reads TGTGCCAGCAGTCAGGGTGGGACGGTCTCCTACGAGCAGTACTTC. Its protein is CASSQGGTVSYEQYF.

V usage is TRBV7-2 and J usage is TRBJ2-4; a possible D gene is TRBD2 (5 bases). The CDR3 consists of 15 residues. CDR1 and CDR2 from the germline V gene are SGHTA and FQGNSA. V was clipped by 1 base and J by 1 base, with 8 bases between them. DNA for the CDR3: TGTGCCAGCAGCTTAGACGGGGTGGCCAAAAACATTCAGTACTTC. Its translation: CASSLDGVAKNIQYF.

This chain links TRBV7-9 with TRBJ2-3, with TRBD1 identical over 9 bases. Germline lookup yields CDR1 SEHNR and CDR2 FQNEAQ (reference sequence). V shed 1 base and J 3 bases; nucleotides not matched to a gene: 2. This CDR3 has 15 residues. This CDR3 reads CASSLGDRETDTQYF. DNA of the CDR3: TGTGCCAGCAGCTTAGGGGACAGGGAAACAGATACGCAGTATTTT.

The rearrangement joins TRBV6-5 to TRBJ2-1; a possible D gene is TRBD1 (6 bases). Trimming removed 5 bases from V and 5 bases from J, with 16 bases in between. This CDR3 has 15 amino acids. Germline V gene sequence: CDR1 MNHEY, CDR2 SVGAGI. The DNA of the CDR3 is TGTGCCAGCAGTCTAGAGGGACAACCAGACAATGAGCAGTTCTTC. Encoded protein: CASSLEGQPDNEQFF.

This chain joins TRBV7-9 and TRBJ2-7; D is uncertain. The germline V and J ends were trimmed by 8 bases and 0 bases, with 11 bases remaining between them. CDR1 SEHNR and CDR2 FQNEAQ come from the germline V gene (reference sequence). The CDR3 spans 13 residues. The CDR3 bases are TGTGCCAGCCAGGTCTCTAGCTCCTACGAGCAGTACTTC. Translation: CASQVSSSYEQYF.

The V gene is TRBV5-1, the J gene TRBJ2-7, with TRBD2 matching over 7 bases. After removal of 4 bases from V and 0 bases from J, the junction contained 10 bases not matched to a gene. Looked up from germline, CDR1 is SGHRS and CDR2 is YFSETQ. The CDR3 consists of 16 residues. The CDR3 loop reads CASSPLWTSNSYEQYF. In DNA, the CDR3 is TGCGCCAGCAGCCCTCTATGGACTAGTAACTCCTACGAGCAGTACTTC.

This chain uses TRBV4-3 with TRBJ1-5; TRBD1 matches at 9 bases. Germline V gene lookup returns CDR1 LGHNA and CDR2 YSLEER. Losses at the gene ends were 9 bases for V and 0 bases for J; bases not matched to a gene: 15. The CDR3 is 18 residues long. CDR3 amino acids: CARTKQGARLYSNQPQHF. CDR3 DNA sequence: TGCGCCAGAACCAAACAGGGGGCTCGGCTTTATAGCAATCAGCCCCAGCATTTT.

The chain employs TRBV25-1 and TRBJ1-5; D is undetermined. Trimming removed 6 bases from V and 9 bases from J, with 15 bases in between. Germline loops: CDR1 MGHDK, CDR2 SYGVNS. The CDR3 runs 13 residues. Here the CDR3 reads CASSRTGLGPQHF. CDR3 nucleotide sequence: TGTGCCAGCAGCCGGACGGGATTGGGGCCCCAGCATTTT.

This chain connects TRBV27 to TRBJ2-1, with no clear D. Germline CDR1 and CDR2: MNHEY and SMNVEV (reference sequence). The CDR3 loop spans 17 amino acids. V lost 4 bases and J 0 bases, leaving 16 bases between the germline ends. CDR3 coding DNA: TGTGCCAGCAGTTCAAGGAAAACAGCGAACTCCTACAATGAGCAGTTCTTC. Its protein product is CASSSRKTANSYNEQFF.

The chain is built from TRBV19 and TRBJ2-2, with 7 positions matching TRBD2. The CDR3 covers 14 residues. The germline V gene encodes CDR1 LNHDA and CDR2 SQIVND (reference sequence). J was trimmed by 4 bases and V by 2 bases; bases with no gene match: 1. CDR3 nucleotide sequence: TGTGCCAGTAGTATACTAGCGGCCACCGGGGAGCTGTTTTTT. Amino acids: CASSILAATGELFF.

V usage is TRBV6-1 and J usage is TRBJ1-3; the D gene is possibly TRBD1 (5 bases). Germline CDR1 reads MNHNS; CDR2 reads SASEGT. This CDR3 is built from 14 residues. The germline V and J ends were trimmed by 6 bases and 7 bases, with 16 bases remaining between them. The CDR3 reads CASRWGTSENTIYF. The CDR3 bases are TGTGCCAGCAGGTGGGGGACGTCCGAGAACACCATATATTTT.

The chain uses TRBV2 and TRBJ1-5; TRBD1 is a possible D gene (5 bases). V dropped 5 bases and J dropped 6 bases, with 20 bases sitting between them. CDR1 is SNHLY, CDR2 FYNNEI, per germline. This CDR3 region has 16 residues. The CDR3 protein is CASSLLGQIPTQPQHF. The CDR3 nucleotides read TGTGCCAGCAGTCTTCTCGGACAAATACCCACTCAGCCCCAGCATTTT.

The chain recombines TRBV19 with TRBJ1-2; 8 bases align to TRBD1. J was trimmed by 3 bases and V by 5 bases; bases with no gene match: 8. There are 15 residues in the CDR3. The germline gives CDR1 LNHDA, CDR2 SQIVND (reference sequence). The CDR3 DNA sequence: TGTGCCAGTAGTCCCCAGGGGGCCGGGGACTATGGCTACACCTTC. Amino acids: CASSPQGAGDYGYTF.

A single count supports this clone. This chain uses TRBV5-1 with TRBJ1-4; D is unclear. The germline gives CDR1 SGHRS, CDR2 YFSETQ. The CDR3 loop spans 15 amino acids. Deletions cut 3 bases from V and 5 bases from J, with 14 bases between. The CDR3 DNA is TGCGCCAGCAGCTGGGGTGAGAAAGGGAATGAAAAACTGTTTTTT. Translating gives CASSWGEKGNEKLFF.

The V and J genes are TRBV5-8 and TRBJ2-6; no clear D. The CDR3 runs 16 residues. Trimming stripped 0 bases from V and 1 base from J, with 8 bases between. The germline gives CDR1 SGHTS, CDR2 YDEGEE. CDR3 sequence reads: CASSLVSGSGANVLTF. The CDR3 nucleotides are TGTGCCAGCAGCTTGGTTTCCGGTTCTGGGGCCAACGTCCTGACTTTC.

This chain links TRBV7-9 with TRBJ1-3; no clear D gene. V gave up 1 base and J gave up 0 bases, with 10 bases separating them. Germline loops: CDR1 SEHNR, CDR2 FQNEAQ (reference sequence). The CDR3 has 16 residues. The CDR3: CASSLDPGNSGNTIYF. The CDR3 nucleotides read TGTGCCAGCAGCTTAGACCCAGGAAACTCTGGAAACACCATATATTTT.

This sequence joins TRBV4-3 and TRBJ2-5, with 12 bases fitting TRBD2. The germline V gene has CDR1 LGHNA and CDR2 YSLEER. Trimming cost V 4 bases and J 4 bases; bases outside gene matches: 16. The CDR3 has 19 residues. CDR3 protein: CASSPDRLAGGPYGETQYF. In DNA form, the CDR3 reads TGCGCCAGCAGCCCCGATCGCCTAGCGGGAGGGCCCTATGGAGAGACCCAGTACTTC.

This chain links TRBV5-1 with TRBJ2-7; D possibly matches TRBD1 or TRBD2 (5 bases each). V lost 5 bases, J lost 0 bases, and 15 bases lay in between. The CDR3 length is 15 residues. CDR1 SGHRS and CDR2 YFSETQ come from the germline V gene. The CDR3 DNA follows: TGCGCCAGCAGTCGAGAGGGACGCAGCTCCTACGAGCAGTACTTC. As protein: CASSREGRSSYEQYF.

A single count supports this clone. CDR3 region: CSVSFRPADTQYF. CDR3 bases: TGCAGCGTTTCGTTTCGTCCCGCAGATACGCAGTATTTT. The genes are TRBV29-1 and TRBJ2-3; no clear D gene. Trimming left V 5 bases short and J 4 bases short, with 13 bases between. The germline V gene has CDR1 SQVTM and CDR2 ANQGSEA. The CDR3 has 13 residues.

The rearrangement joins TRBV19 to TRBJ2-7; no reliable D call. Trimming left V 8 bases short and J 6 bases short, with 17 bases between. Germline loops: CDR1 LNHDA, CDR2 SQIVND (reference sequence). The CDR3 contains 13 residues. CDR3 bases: TGTGCCAGTGCCGGGTCTCACCCAGGCGAGCAGTACTTC. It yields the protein CASAGSHPGEQYF.

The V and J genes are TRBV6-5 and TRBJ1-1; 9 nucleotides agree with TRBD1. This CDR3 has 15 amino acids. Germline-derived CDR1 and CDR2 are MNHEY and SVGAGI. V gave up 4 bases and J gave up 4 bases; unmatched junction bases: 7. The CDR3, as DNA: TGTGCCAGCAGTTTGGACAGGGGCGTTGGCACTGAAGCTTTCTTT. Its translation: CASSLDRGVGTEAFF.

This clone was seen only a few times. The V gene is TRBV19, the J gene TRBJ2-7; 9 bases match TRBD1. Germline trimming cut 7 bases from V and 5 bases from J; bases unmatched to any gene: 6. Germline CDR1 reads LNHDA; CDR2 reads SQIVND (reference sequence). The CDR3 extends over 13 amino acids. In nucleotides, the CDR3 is TGTGCCAGTACCGGGACAGGGTCCCACGAGCAGTACTTC. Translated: CASTGTGSHEQYF.

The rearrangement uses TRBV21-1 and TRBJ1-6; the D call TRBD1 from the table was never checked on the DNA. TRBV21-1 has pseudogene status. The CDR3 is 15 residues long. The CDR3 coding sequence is TGTGCCAGCAGCAAAGATGGACAGGGGAGATCACCCCTCCACTTT. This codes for CASSKDGQGRSPLHF.